The clone carrying this TCR beta chain was recorded once. This beta chain is an unintended read in a library built for alpha chains; its size means little. TCRdb called the RT-PCR reads again in MiXCR, with one record for every CDR3 protein. Counted here are under 8,000 distinct CDR3 sequences, about nine tenths occurring once; the ten biggest clones make up more than 6.5%. This CDR3 is built from 16 residues. CDR1 MDHEN and CDR2 SYDVKM come from the germline V gene. The V gene lost 5 bases and the J gene lost 4 bases, with 20 bases spanning the gap. This clonotype was sampled from a female donor in good health, serving as a healthy control. This chain links TRBV28 with TRBJ1-2; tentatively, D is TRBD1 (6 bases). The specimen sequenced was memory CD4+ T cells from blood. The CDR3 DNA reads as TGTGCCAGCAGTCCCTCGGGCGGGGGGCCCCCCTATGGCTACACCTTC. Translation: CASSPSGGGPPYGYTF.